What follows describes a single T cell receptor beta chain. V lost 3 bases and J 0 bases, leaving 14 bases between the germline ends. The CDR3 covers 16 residues. The germline CDR1 and CDR2 sequences are LNHDA and SQIVND (reference sequence). TCRdb's table, derived via immunoSEQ multiplex PCR, lists solely in-frame clones and lacks some. This table has about 210,000 clones, about 90% appearing once. This entry belongs to a study of blood T cell repertoires in COVID-19. Study-level information: Sources were T cells, B-cell-depleted T cells, or PBMCs; the material itself was cDNA or gDNA.

This receptor was obtained from a young man with acute or convalescent COVID-19. The chain carries TRBV19 and TRBJ1-2, with no clear D. The sequencing sample was made of peripheral blood. The CDR3 DNA reads as TGTGCCAGTAGTATGCTTGTAGAGGGCACTAACTATGGCTACACCTTC. Translation: CASSMLVEGTNYGYTF.